The 9 T cell receptor beta chains reported below all come from one sample, sequenced in a study of metastatic and nonmetastatic thyroid tumors. Patients underwent thyroid surgery, and none had received any treatment before it. TCRdb redid the clone calls on the PCR reads using MiXCR. Seen here are roughly 25,000 clones, 20% to 30% observed once, and the top ten hold approximately 12%. Material: tumor tissue. These receptors were obtained from a male donor with papillary thyroid cancer or a benign thyroid nodule (not recorded which). Some clones in this sample may be carry-over from other donors' samples.

Worth noting for this clone: This may arise from a read error, as a much more abundant clone is one base away. V usage is TRBV6-1 and J usage is TRBJ2-7, with D possibly matching TRBD2 (5 bases). V was trimmed by 6 bases and J by 10 bases, leaving 10 bases between them. Germline CDR1 and CDR2: MNHNS and SASEGT. CDR3 length equals 10 residues. CDR3 loop: CASRRDTQYF. CDR3 nucleotides: TGTGCCAGCAGACGGGATACCCAGTACTTC.

With respect to this clone: Germline and junction disagree at one end, which may indicate a read error. V gene TRBV28 combines with J gene TRBJ2-3; 7 bases are a match to TRBD1. The CDR3 sequence is 16 residues long. CDR1 MDHEN and CDR2 SYDVKM come from the germline V gene. The CDR3 sequence: CASSRPGQWYTDKQYF. The CDR3 nucleotides are TGTGCCAGCAGTCGGCCGGGACAGTGGTACACAGATAAGCAGTATTTC.

The chain combines TRBV6-1 with TRBJ1-3; D possibly corresponds to TRBD1 (6 bases). In germline, CDR1 is MNHNS, CDR2 SASEGT. The V end was cut by 10 bases, the J end by 5 bases, with 21 bases between. The CDR3 has 15 amino acids. In DNA, the CDR3 is TGTGCCAACTTCCGACTCCTTCGGGACAGAAACACCATATATTTT. Its protein product is CANFRLLRDRNTIYF.

Many counts were recorded for this clone. The chain recombines TRBV11-2 with TRBJ2-7; D remains ambiguous. Germline CDR1 reads SGHAT; CDR2 reads FQNNGV. Trimming cost V 3 bases and J 1 base, with 10 bases left between them. This CDR3 comprises 14 residues. In nucleotides, the CDR3 is TGTGCCAGCAGCTTGGGCCCGCTGTCCTACGAGCAGTACTTC. Protein product: CASSLGPLSYEQYF.

In its sample, this clone was seen many times. The chain carries TRBV2 and TRBJ2-1; 7 bases fit TRBD1. There are 15 residues in the CDR3. V gave up 2 bases and J gave up 4 bases; unmatched junction bases: 5. In germline, CDR1 is SNHLY, CDR2 FYNNEI. The CDR3, as DNA: TGTGCCAGCAGTGAAAAGGGACAGAGATACAATGAGCAGTTCTTC. Residues: CASSEKGQRYNEQFF.

This clone was seen ten or more times. The sample carries other DNA sequences with the same CDR3. This rearrangement joins TRBV18 to TRBJ1-2; 7 nucleotides line up with TRBD1. Germline V lookup: CDR1 KGHSH, CDR2 LQKENI. The CDR3 contains 14 residues. The junction had 9 bases not matched to a gene; V was cut back by 6 bases and J by 5 bases. The CDR3 sequence: CASSPPQGSYGYTF. CDR3 coding DNA: TGTGCCAGCTCGCCTCCACAGGGGTCGTATGGCTACACCTTC.

The genes are TRBV7-9 and TRBJ2-7; D possibly corresponds to TRBD1 (6 bases). CDR3 length: 14 amino acids. Germline-derived CDR1 and CDR2 are SEHNR and FQNEAQ (reference sequence). The V end lost 4 bases, the J end lost 0 bases, and 10 bases lay between the germline ends. The CDR3, as DNA: TGTGCCAGCAGCTCAACAGGGAGCTCCTACGAGCAGTACTTC. Its protein is CASSSTGSSYEQYF.

With regard to this clone: A much more abundant neighbour one base away suggests this may be a read error. The chain recombines TRBV2 with TRBJ2-5, with D uncertain. From germline, CDR1 is SNHLY and CDR2 FYNNEI. The CDR3 runs to 13 residues. V was clipped by 6 bases and J by 5 bases, with 13 bases between them. CDR3 sequence reads: CASSALEVETQYF. DNA of the CDR3: TGTGCCAGCAGCGCCCTTGAGGTCGAGACCCAGTACTTC.

The chain uses TRBV6-2 or TRBV6-3 and TRBJ2-1, with TRBD2 identical over 7 bases. V lost 2 bases and J lost 6; bases outside the gene matches: 13. Germline loops: CDR1 MNHEY, CDR2 SVGEGT. The CDR3 has 17 residues. CDR3 sequence (DNA): TGTGCCAGCAGTTACCTCTTAAGTGGCGGGAGTTGCAATGAGCAGTTCTTC. Translating it yields CASSYLLSGGSCNEQFF.